These T cell receptor beta chains were read from a single sample in a study of OX40 agonist ivuxolimab in advanced cancers. Clones were sequenced by immunoSEQ multiplex PCR, and TCRdb holds only the in-frame ones, with some missing. The sample lists 25,000 to 35,000 clones, about four fifths occurring once. Sequencing used CD4+ or CD8+ T cells sorted from blood, obtained in a trial of the OX40 agonist ivuxolimab. These TCRs come from an adult with an advanced solid tumor such as melanoma, head and neck, liver or kidney cancer. Both conserved end residues are part of each CDR3. Each record gives: D gene, clone size, V gene, J gene, CDR3 DNA, CDR3 protein. A D gene is named only where the DNA matches it firmly. Not every row has a clone size; where given, it reads once, few, many or a size class.

-,once,TRBV4-1,TRBJ2-5,TGCGCCAGCAGCCAATCACAGGGTCAAGAGACCCAGTACTTC,CASSQSQGQETQYF
-,-,TRBV11-2,TRBJ2-3,TGTGCCAGCAGTTCGGGGGGCCCGGATACGCAGTATTTT,CASSSGGPDTQYF
-,-,TRBV11-2,TRBJ2-4,TGTGCCAGCACCGGGACAAGGGAAATACTAGCCAAAAACATTCAGTACTTC,CASTGTREILAKNIQYF
TRBD1,-,TRBV27,TRBJ1-2,TGTGCCAGCAAGGACAGGAACTATGGCTACACCTTC,CASKDRNYGYTF
TRBD1,-,TRBV4-3,TRBJ2-2,TGCGCCAGCAGCCAAGATCGTGGGGGACAGTCAAAGGAGCTGTTTTTT,CASSQDRGGQSKELFF
TRBD1,-,TRBV28,TRBJ1-2,TGTGCCAGCTCGACAGGGTGGGGGGCTAACTATGGCTACACCTTC,CASSTGWGANYGYTF
-,-,TRBV6-1,TRBJ1-1,TGTGCCAGCAGCATGAACACTGAAGCTTTCTTT,CASSMNTEAFF
TRBD1,-,TRBV19,TRBJ2-7,TGTGCCAGTTCACCGGGACAGGGTGGCCCATACGAGCAGTACTTC,CASSPGQGGPYEQYF
TRBD1,-,TRBV19,TRBJ1-1,TGTGCCAGTAGTGCCTGGGACAGGGGGAACACTGAAGCTTTCTTT,CASSAWDRGNTEAFF
-,few,TRBV19,TRBJ2-4,TGTGCCAGTAGTATTCGCGGGGGCCATGTAAACATTCAGTACTTC,CASSIRGGHVNIQYF
-,-,TRBV9,TRBJ2-7,TGTGCCAGCAGCGCTAGTTGCGAGCAGTACTTC,CASSASCEQYF
TRBD2,-,TRBV19,TRBJ2-1,TGTGCCAGTAGTATTACGGCGGGAGGGTGGAATGAGCAGTTCTTC,CASSITAGGWNEQFF
TRBD2,once,TRBV10-1,TRBJ2-7,TGCGCCAGCAGTGAGGCTAGCGGGAGGATCCACGAGCAGTACTTC,CASSEASGRIHEQYF
-,-,TRBV6-5,TRBJ2-7,TGTGCCAGCAGTTACTCGGAAAGGGGCGAGCAGTACTTC,CASSYSERGEQYF
-,once,TRBV28,TRBJ2-3,TGTGCCAGCAGTCGCACAGATACGCAGTATTTT,CASSRTDTQYF
-,-,TRBV25-1,TRBJ1-1,TGTGCCAGTCAAACGGGTTGGACTGAAGCTTTCTTT,CASQTGWTEAFF
-,-,TRBV19,TRBJ1-5,TGTGCCAGTAGTATAGGGACATTTAGCAATCAGCCCCAGCATTTT,CASSIGTFSNQPQHF
-,few,TRBV29-1,TRBJ1-6,TGCAGCGTTGCGGACAGCGGTAATTCACCCCTCCACTTT,CSVADSGNSPLHF
TRBD2,few,TRBV10-2,TRBJ2-3,TGCGCCAGCAGAATTAGCGGGAGCCCTTCGGGTACGCAGTATTTT,CASRISGSPSGTQYF
-,-,TRBV5-1,TRBJ2-1,TGCGCCAGCAGCTTGGTCGGGACATCTTCCTACAATGAGCAGTTCTTC,CASSLVGTSSYNEQFF
-,-,TRBV7-3,TRBJ2-1,TGTGCCAGCAGCTTAACTTGGGGGACTCCGCCTGAGGAGCAGTTCTTC,CASSLTWGTPPEEQFF
-,-,TRBV11-2,TRBJ1-1,TGTGCCAGCAGCTTAGGACGGGGTGAAGCTTTCTTT,CASSLGRGEAFF
-,-,TRBV7-9,TRBJ2-1,TGTGCCAGCAGCTTATCCGCGGGGGAGCAGTTCTTC,CASSLSAGEQFF
-,-,TRBV7-2,TRBJ1-2,TGTGCCAGCAGCTTAGGGACGGGGGGTAGTGGCTACACCTTC,CASSLGTGGSGYTF
-,-,TRBV19,TRBJ2-7,TGTGCCAGTAGTATAGATGCGAGCCCCTACGAGCAGTACTTC,CASSIDASPYEQYF
-,-,TRBV30,TRBJ1-4,TGTGCCTGGAGTGTAGGGCAGTACCTTGAAAAACTGTTTTTT,CAWSVGQYLEKLFF
-,-,TRBV5-1,TRBJ2-1,TGCGCCAGCAGCTTGCTGCATGAGCAGTTCTTC,CASSLLHEQFF
TRBD1,once,TRBV27,TRBJ2-7,TGTGCCAGCATCGGGACAGGCAACTACGAGCAGTACTTC,CASIGTGNYEQYF
-,-,TRBV6-5,TRBJ2-7,TGTGCCAGCAGTTACCGTGGGGGAACCTACGAGCAGTACTTC,CASSYRGGTYEQYF
-,-,TRBV5-6,TRBJ1-2,TGTGCCAGCATGCCCGGGGGAACTAACTATGGCTACACCTTC,CASMPGGTNYGYTF
-,-,TRBV4-1,TRBJ2-5,TGCGCCAGCAGCCCAAATAGGGAGACCCAGTACTTC,CASSPNRETQYF
TRBD2,-,TRBV9,TRBJ2-3,TGTGCCAGCAGCGCCCTAGCGGGGGGGGATACAGATACGCAGTATTTT,CASSALAGGDTDTQYF
-,-,TRBV15,TRBJ2-2,TGTGCCACCAGCAGGAAGGACCCAACCGGGGAGCTGTTTTTT,CATSRKDPTGELFF
TRBD2,once,TRBV10-3,TRBJ2-3,TGTGCCACAAGCGGGAGCAGGCAGTATTTT,CATSGSRQYF
TRBD1,-,TRBV11-2,TRBJ2-1,TGTGCCAGCAGCGCCCGGGACAGGGGGTGGCATGAGCAGTTCTTC,CASSARDRGWHEQFF
-,once,TRBV28,TRBJ2-1,TGTGCCAGCAGCCCGCTGCGGTTCGGCGCTGGGCGGAACAATGAGCAGTTCTTC,CASSPLRFGAGRNNEQFF
-,-,TRBV27,TRBJ2-3,TGTGCCAGCAGAATTGGGGTGCAGGGGCTGGGAGATACGCAGTATTTT,CASRIGVQGLGDTQYF
-,-,TRBV9,TRBJ2-1,TGTGCCAGCAGCCCGAGGGGGGGGCTAGCCGGGGATGAGCAGTTCTTC,CASSPRGGLAGDEQFF
-,few,TRBV5-6,TRBJ2-7,TGTGCCAGCAGCCTGGCGGGATTTGGAGAGCAGTACTTC,CASSLAGFGEQYF
TRBD2,-,TRBV6-4,TRBJ2-1,TGTGCCAGCAGTGACTCGAGCGGGAAAGGCTACAATGAGCAGTTCTTC,CASSDSSGKGYNEQFF